This T cell receptor (beta chain) stems from a study of T cells in Graves' hyperthyroidism and ophthalmopathy. Across the whole study: Pretreatment peripheral blood was obtained at initial diagnosis.

The study, taken as a whole, reports: The majority of expanded thyroid clonotypes above 0.001 also appeared in blood.

Authors of the study amplified TCR beta CDR3 regions from RNA transcripts. TCR CDR3 regions were first amplified by RT-PCR with HTBI primers. TCRdb re-called the multiplex PCR reads through MiXCR, storing one row per CDR3 protein. The table lists roughly 380,000 distinct CDR3 sequences, 13% of them singletons, with roughly 20% in the top ten. In the case of this clonotype: The antigen is undetermined.

Trimming took 7 bases from V and 0 from J, leaving 14 bases between them. The CDR3 length is 15 residues. The germline V gene has CDR1 SGDLS and CDR2 YYNGEE. Thyroid ultrasound, orbital computed tomography, clinical symptoms, and serum thyroxine and TRAb underpinned diagnoses. Sequenced material: blood. The source is a young man with Graves' hyperthyroidism that later progressed to Graves' ophthalmopathy. The V call is TRBV9, the J call TRBJ1-3, with D unclear. CDR3 protein: CASSRASNSGNTIYF. CDR3 coding DNA: TGTGCCAGCTCGCGGGCCTCAAACTCTGGAAACACCATATATTTT.